This T cell receptor (beta chain) was documented in a study of OX40 agonist ivuxolimab in advanced cancers. The data were produced by immunoSEQ multiplex PCR, yet TCRdb's version contains in-frame clones alone and is incomplete. This sample has roughly 79,000 clones, with 92% found just once. In its sample, this clone was seen once. Germline assignment: CDR1 SGHAT and CDR2 FQNNGV. Trimming removed 1 base from V and 7 bases from J, with 11 bases in between. The CDR3 runs to 14 residues. This specimen was CD4+ or CD8+ T cells sorted from blood, taken in a trial of the OX40 agonist ivuxolimab. The TCR comes from an adult with an advanced solid tumor such as melanoma, head and neck, liver or kidney cancer. The V call is TRBV11-2, the J call TRBJ2-1, with D hard to call. In nucleotides, the CDR3 is TGTGCCAGCAGCTTAGTAGCTTCTCCTAATGAGCAGTTCTTC. This codes for CASSLVASPNEQFF.